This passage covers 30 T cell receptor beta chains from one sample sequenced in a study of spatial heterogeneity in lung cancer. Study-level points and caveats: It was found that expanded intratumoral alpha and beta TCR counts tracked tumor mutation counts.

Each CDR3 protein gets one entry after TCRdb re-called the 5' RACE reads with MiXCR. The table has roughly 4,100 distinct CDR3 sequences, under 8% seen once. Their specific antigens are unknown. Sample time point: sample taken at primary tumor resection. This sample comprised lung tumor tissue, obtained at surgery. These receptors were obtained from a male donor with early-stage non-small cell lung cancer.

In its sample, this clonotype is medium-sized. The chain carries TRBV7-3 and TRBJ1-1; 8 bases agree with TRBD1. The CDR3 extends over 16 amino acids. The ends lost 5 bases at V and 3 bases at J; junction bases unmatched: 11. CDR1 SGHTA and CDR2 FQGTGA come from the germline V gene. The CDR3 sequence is CASSPGPGTGYTEAFF. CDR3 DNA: TGTGCCAGCAGCCCAGGTCCCGGGACAGGCTACACTGAAGCTTTCTTT.

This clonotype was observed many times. The DNA for the CDR3 is TGTGCCAGCAGCGGAGACAGGGGGCGAGATACGCAGTATTTT. This translates into CASSGDRGRDTQYF. The chain recombines TRBV5-5 with TRBJ2-3; 10 nucleotides agree with TRBD1. Unmatched junction bases numbered 4, after V lost 4 bases and J lost 5 bases. The V gene's germline CDR1 is SGHKS and CDR2 YYEKEE (reference sequence). The CDR3 has 14 residues.

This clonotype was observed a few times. CDR3 loop: CASSSSSFSTDTQYF. The CDR3 DNA sequence: TGTGCCAGCAGTTCCTCTAGCTTCAGCACAGATACGCAGTATTTT. The V and J genes are TRBV27 and TRBJ2-3, with D perhaps matching TRBD2 (5 bases). Germline lookup yields CDR1 MNHEY and CDR2 SMNVEV (reference sequence). The CDR3 contains 15 residues. Trimming pared 4 bases from V and 0 bases from J, leaving 11 bases between.

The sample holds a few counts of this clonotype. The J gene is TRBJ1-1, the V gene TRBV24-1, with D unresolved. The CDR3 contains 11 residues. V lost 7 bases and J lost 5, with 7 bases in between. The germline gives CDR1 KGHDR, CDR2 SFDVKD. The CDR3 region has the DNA TGTGCCACCAGGGGCGATACTGAAGCTTTCTTT. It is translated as CATRGDTEAFF.

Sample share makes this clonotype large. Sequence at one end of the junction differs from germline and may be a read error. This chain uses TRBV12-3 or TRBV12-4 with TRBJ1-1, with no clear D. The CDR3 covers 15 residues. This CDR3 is CATPDSLFENAEAFF. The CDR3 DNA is TGTGCCACCCCCGACTCGCTCTTTGAGAACGCTGAAGCTTTCTTT.

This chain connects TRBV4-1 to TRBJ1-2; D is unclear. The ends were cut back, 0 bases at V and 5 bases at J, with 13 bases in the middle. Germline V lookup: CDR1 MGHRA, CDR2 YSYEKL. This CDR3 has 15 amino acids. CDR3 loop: CASSQDMDGPYGYTF. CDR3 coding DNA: TGCGCCAGCAGCCAAGACATGGACGGACCTTATGGCTACACCTTC.

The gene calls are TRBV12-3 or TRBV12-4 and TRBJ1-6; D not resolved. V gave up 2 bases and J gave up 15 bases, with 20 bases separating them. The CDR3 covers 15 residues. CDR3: CASSLFDWPSSGLHF. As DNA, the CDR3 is TGTGCCAGCAGTTTATTTGACTGGCCCTCTTCGGGCCTCCACTTT.

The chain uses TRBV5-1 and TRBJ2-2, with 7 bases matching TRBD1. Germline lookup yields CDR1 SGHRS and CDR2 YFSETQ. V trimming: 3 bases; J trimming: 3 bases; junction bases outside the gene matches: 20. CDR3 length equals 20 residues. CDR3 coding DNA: TGCGCCAGCAGCTCTACCCGGACAGGAAACGAACATTTTTACACCGGGGAGCTGTTTTTT. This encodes CASSSTRTGNEHFYTGELFF.

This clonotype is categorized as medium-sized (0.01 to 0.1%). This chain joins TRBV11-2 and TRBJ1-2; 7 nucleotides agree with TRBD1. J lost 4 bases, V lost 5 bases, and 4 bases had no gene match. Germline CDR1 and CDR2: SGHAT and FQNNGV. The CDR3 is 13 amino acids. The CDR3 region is CASSRQGGYGYTF. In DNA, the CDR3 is TGTGCCAGCAGCCGACAGGGCGGCTATGGCTACACCTTC.

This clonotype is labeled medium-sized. The CDR3 region has the DNA TGTGCCAGCAGCCGGGGAACTAATGAAAAACTGTTTTTT. Amino acid sequence: CASSRGTNEKLFF. The chain combines TRBV7-2 with TRBJ1-4, with D hard to call. Deletions cut 5 bases from V and 1 base from J, with 5 bases between. The CDR3 sequence is 13 residues long. CDR1 is SGHTA, CDR2 FQGNSA, per germline.

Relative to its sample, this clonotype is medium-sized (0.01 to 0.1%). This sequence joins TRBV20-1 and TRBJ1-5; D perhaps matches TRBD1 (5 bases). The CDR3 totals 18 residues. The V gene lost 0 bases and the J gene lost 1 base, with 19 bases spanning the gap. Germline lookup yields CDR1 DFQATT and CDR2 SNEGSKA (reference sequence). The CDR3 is CSARDFAGWQDSNQPQHF. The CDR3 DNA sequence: TGCAGTGCTAGAGATTTCGCAGGGTGGCAGGACAGCAATCAGCCCCAGCATTTT.

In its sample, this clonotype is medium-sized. DNA of the CDR3: TGTGCCAGCAGTCGGACGGAGGGCTACACCTTC. The encoded protein is CASSRTEGYTF. The chain recombines TRBV28 with TRBJ1-2, with D uncertain. V lost 5 bases and J 8 bases, leaving 9 bases between the germline ends. The germline V gene has CDR1 MDHEN and CDR2 SYDVKM. The CDR3 loop spans 11 amino acids.

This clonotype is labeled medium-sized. The CDR3 coding sequence is TGCGCCAGCAGCCAAGAGGGGGGGCTCGCCTACGAGCAGTACTTC. It codes for CASSQEGGLAYEQYF. The chain joins TRBV4-1 to TRBJ2-7; TRBD2 might be the D (7 bases). Deletions cut 0 bases from V and 2 bases from J, with 11 bases between. The CDR3 consists of 15 residues. From germline, CDR1 is MGHRA and CDR2 YSYEKL.

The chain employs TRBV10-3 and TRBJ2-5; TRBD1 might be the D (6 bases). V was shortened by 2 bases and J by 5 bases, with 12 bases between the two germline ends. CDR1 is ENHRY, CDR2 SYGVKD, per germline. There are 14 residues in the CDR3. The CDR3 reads CAISEPLTGETQYF. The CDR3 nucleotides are TGTGCCATCAGTGAGCCTCTAACAGGGGAGACCCAGTACTTC.

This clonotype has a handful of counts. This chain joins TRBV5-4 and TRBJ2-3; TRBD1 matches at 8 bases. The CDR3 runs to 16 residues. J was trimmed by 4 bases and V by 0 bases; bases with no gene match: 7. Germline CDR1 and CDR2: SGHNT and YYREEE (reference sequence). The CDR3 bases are TGTGCCAGCAGCTTGGCAGGGGACAGGAATTCAGATACGCAGTATTTT. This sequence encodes CASSLAGDRNSDTQYF.

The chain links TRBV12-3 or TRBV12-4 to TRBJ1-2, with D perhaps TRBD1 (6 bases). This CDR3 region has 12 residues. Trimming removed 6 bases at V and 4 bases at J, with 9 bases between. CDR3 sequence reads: CASRTGAYGYTF. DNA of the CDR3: TGTGCCAGCAGGACAGGCGCCTATGGCTACACCTTC.

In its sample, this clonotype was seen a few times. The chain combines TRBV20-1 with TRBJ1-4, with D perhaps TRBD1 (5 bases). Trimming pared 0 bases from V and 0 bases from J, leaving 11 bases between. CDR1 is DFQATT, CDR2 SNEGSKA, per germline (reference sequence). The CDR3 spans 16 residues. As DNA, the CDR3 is TGCAGTGCTAGAGACGCTTTGGGACCAACTAATGAAAAACTGTTTTTT. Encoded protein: CSARDALGPTNEKLFF.

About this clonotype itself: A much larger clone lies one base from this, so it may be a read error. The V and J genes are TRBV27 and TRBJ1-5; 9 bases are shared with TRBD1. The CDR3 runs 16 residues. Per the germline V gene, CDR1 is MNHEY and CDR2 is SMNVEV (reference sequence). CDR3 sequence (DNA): TGTGCCAGCAGGGGGACAGGGAATCCCAAAAGTCAGCCCCGGCATTTT. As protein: CASRGTGNPKSQPRHF.

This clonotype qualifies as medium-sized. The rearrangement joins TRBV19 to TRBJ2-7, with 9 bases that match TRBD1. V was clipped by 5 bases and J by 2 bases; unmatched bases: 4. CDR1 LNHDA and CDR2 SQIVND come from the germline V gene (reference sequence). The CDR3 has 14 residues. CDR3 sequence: CASSPGTGTYEQYF. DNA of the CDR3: TGTGCCAGTAGTCCCGGGACAGGGACCTACGAGCAGTACTTC.

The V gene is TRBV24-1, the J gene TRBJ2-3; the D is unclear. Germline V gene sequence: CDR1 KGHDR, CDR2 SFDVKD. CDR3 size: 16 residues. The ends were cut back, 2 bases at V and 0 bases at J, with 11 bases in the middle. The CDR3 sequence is CATSDSAETSTDTQYF. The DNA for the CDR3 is TGTGCCACCAGTGATTCGGCGGAGACTAGCACAGATACGCAGTATTTT.

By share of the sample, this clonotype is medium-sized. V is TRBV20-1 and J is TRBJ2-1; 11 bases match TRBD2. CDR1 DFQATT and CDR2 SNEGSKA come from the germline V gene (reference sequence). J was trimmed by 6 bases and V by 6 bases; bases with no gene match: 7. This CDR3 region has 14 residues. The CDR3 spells CSANSGGGFNEQFF. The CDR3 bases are TGCAGTGCAAATAGCGGGGGGGGGTTCAATGAGCAGTTCTTC.

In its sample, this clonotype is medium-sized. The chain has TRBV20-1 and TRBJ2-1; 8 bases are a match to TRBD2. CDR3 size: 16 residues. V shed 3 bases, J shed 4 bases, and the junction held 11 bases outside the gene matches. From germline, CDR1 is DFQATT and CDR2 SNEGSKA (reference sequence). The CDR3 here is CSASSGRSGRYNEQFF. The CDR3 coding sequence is TGCAGTGCTAGTAGTGGGAGGAGCGGGAGATACAATGAGCAGTTCTTC.

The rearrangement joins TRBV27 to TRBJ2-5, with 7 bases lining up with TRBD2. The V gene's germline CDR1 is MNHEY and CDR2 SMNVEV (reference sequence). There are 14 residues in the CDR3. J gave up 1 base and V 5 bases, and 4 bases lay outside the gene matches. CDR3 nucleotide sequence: TGTGCCAGCAGTGCCGGACTAGGCCAAGAGACCCAGTACTTC. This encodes CASSAGLGQETQYF.

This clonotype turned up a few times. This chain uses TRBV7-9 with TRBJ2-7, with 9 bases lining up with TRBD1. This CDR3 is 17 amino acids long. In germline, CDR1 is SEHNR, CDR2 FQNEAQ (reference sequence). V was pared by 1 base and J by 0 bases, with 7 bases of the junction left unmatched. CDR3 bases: TGTGCCAGCAGCTTAGTTGGGACAGGGATCAGCTCCTACGAGCAGTACTTC. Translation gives CASSLVGTGISSYEQYF. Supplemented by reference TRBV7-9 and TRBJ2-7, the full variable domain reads DTGVSQNPRHKITKRGQNVTFRCDPISEHNRLYWYRQTLGQGPEFLTYFQNEAQLEKSRLLSDRFSAERPKGSFSTLEIQRTEQGDSAMYLCASSLVGTGISSYEQYFGPGTRLTVT.

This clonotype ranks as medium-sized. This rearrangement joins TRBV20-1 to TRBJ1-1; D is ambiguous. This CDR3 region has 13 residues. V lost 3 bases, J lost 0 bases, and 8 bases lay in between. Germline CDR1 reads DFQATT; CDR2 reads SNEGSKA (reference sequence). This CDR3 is CSASLQMNTEAFF. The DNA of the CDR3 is TGCAGTGCTAGTTTGCAGATGAACACTGAAGCTTTCTTT.

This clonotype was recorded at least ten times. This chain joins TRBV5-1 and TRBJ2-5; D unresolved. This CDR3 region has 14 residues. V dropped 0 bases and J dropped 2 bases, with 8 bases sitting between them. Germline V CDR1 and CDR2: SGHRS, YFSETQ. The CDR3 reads CASSLGLVQETQYF. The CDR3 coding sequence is TGCGCCAGCAGCTTGGGACTTGTTCAAGAGACCCAGTACTTC.

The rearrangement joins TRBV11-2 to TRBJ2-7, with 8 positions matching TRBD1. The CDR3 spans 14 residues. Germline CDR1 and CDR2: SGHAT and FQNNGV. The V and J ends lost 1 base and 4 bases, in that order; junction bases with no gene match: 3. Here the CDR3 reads CASSLGTGCYEQYF. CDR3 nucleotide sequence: TGTGCCAGCAGCTTAGGGACAGGGTGTTACGAGCAGTACTTC.

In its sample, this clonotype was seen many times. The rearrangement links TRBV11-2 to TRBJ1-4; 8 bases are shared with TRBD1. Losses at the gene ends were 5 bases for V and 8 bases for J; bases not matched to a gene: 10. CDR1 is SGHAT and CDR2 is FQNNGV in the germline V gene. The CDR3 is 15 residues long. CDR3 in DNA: TGTGCCAGCAGCCGAGTGCAGGGGGCGTACGAAAAACTGTTTTTT. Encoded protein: CASSRVQGAYEKLFF. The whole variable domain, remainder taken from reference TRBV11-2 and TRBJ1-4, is EAGVAQSPRYKIIEKRQSVAFWCNPISGHATLYWYQQILGQGPKLLIQFQNNGVVDDSQLPKDRFSAERLKGVDSTLKIQPAKLEDSAVYLCASSRVQGAYEKLFFGSGTQLSVL.

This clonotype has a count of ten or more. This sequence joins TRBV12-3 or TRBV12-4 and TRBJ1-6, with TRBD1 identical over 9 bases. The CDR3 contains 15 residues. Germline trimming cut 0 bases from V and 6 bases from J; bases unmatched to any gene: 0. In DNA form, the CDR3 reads TGTGCCAGCAGTTTAGCGGACAGGGGTAATTCACCCCTCCACTTT. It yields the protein CASSLADRGNSPLHF.

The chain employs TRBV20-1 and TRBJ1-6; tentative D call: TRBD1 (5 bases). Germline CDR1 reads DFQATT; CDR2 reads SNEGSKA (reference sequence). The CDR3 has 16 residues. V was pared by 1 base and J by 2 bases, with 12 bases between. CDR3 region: CSARAEGKAYNSPLHF. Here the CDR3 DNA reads TGCAGTGCTAGAGCGGAGGGGAAGGCCTATAATTCACCCCTCCACTTT.